Listed below are T cell receptor beta chains from one sample, sequenced in a study of cytomegalovirus exposure and HLA in healthy donors. Data came from immunoSEQ multiplex PCR; TCRdb stores just in-frame clones and leaves some out. Its table lists 30,000 to 35,000 clones. The sequenced sample consisted of PBMCs. The source of these receptors is a woman aged 40 to 50 in good health and CMV-seropositive. Each CDR3 is given with its conserved first and last residue. The D gene is left open where the match is weak. Expanded clones get a size class; other rows say once, few or many, or leave the size out.

v_call,d_call,clone_size,cdr3_length,j_call,cdr3_aa,cdr3_nt
TRBV4-3,TRBD2,.,17,TRBJ2-1,CASSQDYGSGTYNEQFF,TGCGCCAGCAGCCAAGATTACGGGAGCGGGACCTACAATGAGCAGTTCTTC
TRBV5-8,TRBD2,.,16,TRBJ2-5,CASSLGLAGEEETQYF,TGTGCCAGCAGCTTGGGACTAGCGGGAGAGGAGGAGACCCAGTACTTC
TRBV9,.,.,15,TRBJ2-1,CASSVLGLGGGEQFF,TGTGCCAGCAGCGTCCTTGGACTAGGGGGGGGTGAGCAGTTCTTC
TRBV9,.,.,14,TRBJ2-1,CASSVGSSVNEQFF,TGTGCCAGCAGCGTAGGAAGTAGCGTTAATGAGCAGTTCTTC
TRBV21-1,.,.,14,TRBJ1-1,CASSHPQGSAEAFF,TGTGCCAGCTCCCACCCCCAGGGGAGTGCTGAAGCTTTCTTT
TRBV5-8,.,.,17,TRBJ1-6,CASSPTHHFGGGSPLHF,TGTGCCAGCAGCCCGACACACCACTTCGGCGGGGGTTCACCCCTCCACTTT
TRBV27,TRBD1,.,15,TRBJ2-7,CASSFGTGAIYEQYF,TGTGCCAGCAGTTTCGGGACAGGGGCGATATACGAGCAGTACTTC
TRBV5-1,TRBD1,.,13,TRBJ1-5,CASSLEGAQPQHF,TGCGCCAGCAGCTTGGAGGGGGCGCAGCCCCAGCATTTT
TRBV28,TRBD1,.,15,TRBJ2-3,CASSLGTGRTDTQYF,TGTGCCAGCAGTTTAGGGACAGGCCGCACAGATACGCAGTATTTT
TRBV9,TRBD1,.,16,TRBJ1-2,CASSYIPGQGGYGYTF,TGTGCCAGCAGCTATATCCCGGGACAGGGAGGCTATGGCTACACCTTC
TRBV7-9,.,.,14,TRBJ1-1,CASSFSQLNTEAFF,TGTGCCAGCAGCTTTTCACAGCTGAACACTGAAGCTTTCTTT
TRBV5-4,.,.,15,TRBJ1-2,CASSLRAGANYGYTF,TGTGCCAGCAGCTTGCGGGCAGGGGCTAACTATGGCTACACCTTC
TRBV25-1,.,.,15,TRBJ1-6,CASSESQIYNSPLHF,TGTGCCAGCAGTGAAAGTCAGATCTATAATTCACCCCTCCACTTT
TRBV2,TRBD2,.,18,TRBJ2-2,CASSGRLAGGLTTGELFF,TGTGCCAGCAGTGGGAGACTAGCGGGGGGGCTGACCACCGGGGAGCTGTTTTTT
TRBV5-1,.,.,16,TRBJ2-3,CASSQPHGGITDTQYF,TGCGCCAGCAGCCAACCACACGGGGGTATCACAGATACGCAGTATTTT
TRBV9,.,.,13,TRBJ1-1,CASSPTVNTEAFF,TGTGCCAGCAGCCCCACGGTGAACACTGAAGCTTTCTTT
TRBV18,.,.,16,TRBJ1-5,CASSPNIGGSNQPQHF,TGTGCCAGCTCACCCAATATTGGAGGGTCTAATCAGCCCCAGCATTTT
TRBV27,TRBD2,.,16,TRBJ2-1,CASSYQREGRYNEQFF,TGTGCCAGCAGTTATCAGCGGGAGGGCCGCTACAATGAGCAGTTCTTC
TRBV18,TRBD1,.,18,TRBJ2-3,CASSPRIGQGALTDTQYF,TGTGCCAGCTCACCCCGTATCGGACAGGGGGCTTTAACAGATACGCAGTATTTT
TRBV27,.,.,13,TRBJ2-1,CASSQIAGVEQFF,TGTGCCAGCAGCCAAATAGCAGGGGTTGAGCAGTTCTTC
TRBV28,TRBD2,.,15,TRBJ2-3,CASKLRGGGTDTQYF,TGTGCCAGCAAATTGCGGGGGGGTGGCACAGATACGCAGTATTTT
TRBV2,TRBD2,.,15,TRBJ2-1,CASSPRAGIYNEQFF,TGTGCCAGCAGTCCGAGAGCGGGGATATACAATGAGCAGTTCTTC
TRBV19,.,.,15,TRBJ1-1,CASIITRGFNTEAFF,TGTGCCAGTATTATCACCAGGGGATTCAACACTGAAGCTTTCTTT
TRBV9,.,.,14,TRBJ2-7,CASSVSLAAYEQYF,TGTGCCAGCAGCGTATCACTAGCTGCGTACGAGCAGTACTTC
TRBV28,.,.,12,TRBJ2-1,CASNQYKNEQFF,TGTGCCAGCAACCAATACAAAAATGAGCAGTTCTTC
TRBV6-1,.,.,10,TRBJ2-7,CAVDSYEQYF,TGTGCCGTAGACAGCTACGAGCAGTACTTC
TRBV30,TRBD1,.,14,TRBJ1-2,CAWSVHQGADGYTF,TGTGCCTGGAGTGTACATCAGGGGGCAGATGGCTACACCTTC
TRBV5-4,.,.,13,TRBJ1-2,CASSLREGGQVTF,TGTGCCAGCAGCCTCCGGGAGGGAGGGCAAGTCACCTTC
TRBV30,TRBD1,.,15,TRBJ2-1,CAWSVQQGAVNEQFF,TGTGCCTGGAGTGTACAACAGGGGGCCGTAAATGAGCAGTTCTTC
TRBV28,TRBD2,.,14,TRBJ2-7,CASSRSGSSYEQYF,TGTGCCAGCAGCCGTAGCGGGAGCTCCTACGAGCAGTACTTC
TRBV6-1,TRBD1,.,12,TRBJ1-1,CASSPGGTEAFF,TGTGCCAGCAGCCCAGGGGGCACTGAAGCTTTCTTT
TRBV6-6,.,.,14,TRBJ1-4,CASSYSIASEKLFF,TGTGCCAGCAGTTACTCGATAGCTTCTGAAAAACTGTTTTTT
TRBV5-6,TRBD2,.,16,TRBJ2-5,CASSARVAGGRETQYF,TGTGCCAGCAGCGCACGGGTAGCGGGGGGGCGCGAGACCCAGTACTTC
TRBV9,TRBD1,.,16,TRBJ2-1,CASSPGSNRGRNEQFF,TGTGCCAGCAGCCCGGGGAGTAACAGGGGGCGAAATGAGCAGTTCTTC
TRBV19,TRBD1,.,15,TRBJ1-6,CASTSGTGMNSPLHF,TGTGCCAGTACGTCCGGGACAGGGATGAATTCACCCCTCCACTTT
TRBV4-3,.,.,13,TRBJ2-7,CASSLTGRGEQYF,TGCGCCAGCAGCCTGACCGGACGGGGCGAGCAGTACTTC
TRBV29-1,TRBD1,.,12,TRBJ1-1,CSVGQGAAEAFF,TGCAGCGTTGGACAGGGTGCGGCTGAAGCTTTCTTT
TRBV19,TRBD1,.,18,TRBJ2-6,CASSIGGQVFSGANVLTF,TGTGCCAGTAGTATAGGAGGACAGGTCTTCTCTGGGGCCAACGTCCTGACTTTC
TRBV30,.,medium-sized,14,TRBJ1-1,CAWSVNTVNTEAFF,TGTGCCTGGAGTGTAAATACGGTGAACACTGAAGCTTTCTTT
TRBV7-3,TRBD2,.,14,TRBJ2-1,CASSLAGGYNEQFF,TGTGCCAGCAGCTTAGCGGGGGGGTACAATGAGCAGTTCTTC
TRBV7-9,.,.,14,TRBJ1-1,CASSPDSNDAEAFF,TGTGCCAGCAGCCCAGACTCCAATGACGCTGAAGCTTTCTTT
TRBV19,TRBD1,.,15,TRBJ1-5,CASSISLTGHQPQHF,TGTGCCAGTAGTATCTCTTTGACAGGGCATCAGCCCCAGCATTTT
TRBV13,TRBD1,.,16,TRBJ2-7,CASSLEGVTGSGEQYF,TGTGCCAGCAGCTTAGAGGGCGTGACAGGGAGTGGCGAGCAGTACTTC
TRBV7-9,TRBD2,.,16,TRBJ2-3,CASSLGDYERTDTQYF,TGTGCCAGCAGCTTAGGGGACTACGAGCGGACAGATACGCAGTATTTT